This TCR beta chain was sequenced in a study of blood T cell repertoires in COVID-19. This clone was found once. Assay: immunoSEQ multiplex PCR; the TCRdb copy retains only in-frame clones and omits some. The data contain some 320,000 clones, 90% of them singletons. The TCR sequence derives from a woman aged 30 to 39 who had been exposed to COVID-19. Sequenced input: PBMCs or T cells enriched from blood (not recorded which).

CDR3 region: CGAGGGVSLNEQFF. CDR3 bases: TGTGGGGCTGGCGGGGGGGTTTCCCTCAATGAGCAGTTCTTC. The chain carries TRBV11-3 and TRBJ2-1; 9 bases line up with TRBD2. The CDR3 is made up of 14 amino acids. CDR1 SGHNT and CDR2 YENEEA come from the germline V gene.